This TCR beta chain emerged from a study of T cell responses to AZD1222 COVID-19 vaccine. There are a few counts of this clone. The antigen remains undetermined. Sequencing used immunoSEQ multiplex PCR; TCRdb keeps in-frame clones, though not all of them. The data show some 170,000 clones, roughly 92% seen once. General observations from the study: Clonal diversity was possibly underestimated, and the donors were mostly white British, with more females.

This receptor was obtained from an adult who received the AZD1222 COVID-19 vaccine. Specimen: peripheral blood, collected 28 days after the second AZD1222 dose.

As DNA, the CDR3 is TGTGCTAGTGGTTTCCCACTAGAGGGGGGCTACGAGCAGTACTTC. The encoded protein is CASGFPLEGGYEQYF. The V call is TRBV12-5, the J call TRBJ2-7, with D tentatively TRBD1 or TRBD2 (6 bases each). The CDR3 loop spans 15 amino acids. V shed 3 bases and J shed 3 bases, with 15 bases lying between them. Per germline, CDR1 LGHNT and CDR2 FRNRAP.